A selection of T cell receptor beta chains follows, all from one sample in a study of blood T cells in healthy people across ages. TCRdb re-analysed the 5' RACE reads in MiXCR, keeping a single row per CDR3 protein. Of about 680,000 distinct CDR3 sequences listed, over 45% are singletons. The sequenced sample consisted of blood. Receptors were obtained from a woman aged 60-75 years in good health. CDR3s include the opening cysteine and the closing phenylalanine or tryptophan. The D gene is left open where the match is weak. The listing skips clone size in some rows; elsewhere it reads once, few, many or a size class.

clone size | J gene | V gene | D gene | CDR3 DNA | CDR3 protein
few | TRBJ2-1 | TRBV9 | - | TGTGCCAGCAGCGTTAGCGGAACGTACAATGAGCAGTTCTTC | CASSVSGTYNEQFF
few | TRBJ2-1 | TRBV28 | - | TGTGCCAGCGGAAGTTTGTGGCAGAGCGATGAGCAGTTCTTC | CASGSLWQSDEQFF
many | TRBJ2-7 | TRBV5-1 | TRBD1 | TGCGCCAGCAGCCGAGGACAGGCCTACGAGCAGTACTTC | CASSRGQAYEQYF
many | TRBJ2-5 | TRBV29-1 | TRBD1 | TGCAGCGTTGAGGGTCTTTCGGGACAGGGAAAGACCCAGTACTTC | CSVEGLSGQGKTQYF
once | TRBJ1-1 | TRBV20-1 | - | TGCAGTGCTAGAGTAACAGCGAACACTGAAGCTTTCTTT | CSARVTANTEAFF
- | TRBJ2-3 | TRBV2 | - | TGTGCCTGCTCCATGGACAGAGGCACAGATACGCAGTATTTT | CACSMDRGTDTQYF
- | TRBJ2-2 | TRBV3-1 | - | TGTGCCAGCAGCAGCGGGACAGATTACACCGGGGAGCTGTTTTTT | CASSSGTDYTGELFF
few | TRBJ2-7 | TRBV2 | - | TGTGCCAGCACCGAGCAGGGGTCCTCCTACGAGCAGTACTTC | CASTEQGSSYEQYF
- | TRBJ2-1 | TRBV2 | - | TGTGCCAGCAGTGAAGCGGGGAAGCAGTTCTTC | CASSEAGKQFF
few | TRBJ2-1 | TRBV3-1 | - | TGTGCCAGCAGCCGAAGCGATGAGCAGTTCTTC | CASSRSDEQFF
- | TRBJ2-7 | TRBV2 | TRBD2 | TGTGCCAGCAGTGTGGGGAGCGGGAGCTCCTACGAGCAGTACTTC | CASSVGSGSSYEQYF
few | TRBJ2-5 | TRBV20-1 | TRBD2 | TGCAGTGCTAGCCCGACTAGCGGGAGTTCGGCTTCGGGGGGGACCCAGTACTTC | CSASPTSGSSASGGTQYF
- | TRBJ2-7 | TRBV12-3/TRBV12-4 | - | TGTGCCAGCACAGGGGGGGGGGATGTCAACGAGCAGTACTTC | CASTGGGDVNEQYF
few | TRBJ1-5 | TRBV3-1 | - | TGTGCCAGCAGCCAACTTGGCGGCAATCAGCCCCAGCATTTT | CASSQLGGNQPQHF
- | TRBJ2-7 | TRBV7-9 | TRBD2 | TGTGCCAGCAGCTCAAGGAGGACTAGCGGAACCTACGAGCAGTACTTC | CASSSRRTSGTYEQYF
- | TRBJ1-2 | TRBV9 | - | TGTGCCAGCAGCCTCTCAGGGAGCTTGGGCTACACCTTC | CASSLSGSLGYTF
- | TRBJ2-1 | TRBV27 | - | TGTGCCAGCAGTTCTATGGGTGAGCAGTTCTTC | CASSSMGEQFF
- | TRBJ2-7 | TRBV7-2 | TRBD2 | TGTGCCAGTGAGCGGGACCCTTGGAACGAGCAGTACTTC | CASERDPWNEQYF
- | TRBJ2-5 | TRBV7-3 | TRBD2 | TGTGCCAGCAGCCGAGGGACTAGCGGGGAGACCCAGTACTTC | CASSRGTSGETQYF
- | TRBJ2-2 | TRBV12-3/TRBV12-4 | TRBD2 | TGTGCCAGCAGTCTCGGACTAGCGGAGAACACCGGGGAGCTGTTTTTT | CASSLGLAENTGELFF
- | TRBJ2-3 | TRBV5-1 | TRBD2 | TGCGCCAGCAGCCAGAGACTAGCGGGGATTCCCACAGATACGCAGTATTTT | CASSQRLAGIPTDTQYF
- | TRBJ2-7 | TRBV12-3/TRBV12-4 | TRBD2 | TGTGCCAGCAGACAAGCGGGACTGCGCTACGAGCAGTACTTC | CASRQAGLRYEQYF
- | TRBJ1-2 | TRBV20-1 | TRBD1 | TGCAGTGCTCAAGGGACAGGGCACGGTTTTTACTATGGCTACACCTTC | CSAQGTGHGFYYGYTF
- | TRBJ2-1 | TRBV29-1 | - | TGCAGCGTTGGCCCCCCGAACAATGAGCAGTTCTTC | CSVGPPNNEQFF
- | TRBJ1-1 | TRBV2 | - | TGTGCCAGCACCCTGCTAACTGAAGCTTTCTTT | CASTLLTEAFF
- | TRBJ2-5 | TRBV28 | - | TGTGCCAGCAGTGCCCCAGGGGTTCGGGAGACCCAGTACTTC | CASSAPGVRETQYF
few | TRBJ2-7 | TRBV5-5 | - | TGTGCCAGCAGCCATCCCGGCGCCCCCTACGAGCAGTACTTC | CASSHPGAPYEQYF
- | TRBJ1-5 | TRBV30 | - | TGTGCCTGGAGGGGGTCGGGCAATCAGCCCCAGCATTTT | CAWRGSGNQPQHF
few | TRBJ1-1 | TRBV20-1 | - | TGCAGTGCTAGTCGCCGGGACGAAGCTTTCTTT | CSASRRDEAFF